These T cell receptor beta chains were read from a single sample in a study of OX40 agonist ivuxolimab in advanced cancers. Only in-frame clones appear in the TCRdb table, and some are missing; sequencing was by immunoSEQ multiplex PCR. Seen here are 55,000 to 70,000 clones, 65% to 90% observed once, and the top ten hold about 1%. Sequencing was performed on CD4+ or CD8+ T cells sorted from blood, taken in a trial of the OX40 agonist ivuxolimab. The receptors derive from an adult with an advanced solid tumor such as melanoma, head and neck, liver or kidney cancer. Both conserved end residues are part of each CDR3.

v_gene: TRBV6-1; CDR3aa: CASSGTRRDTQYF
v_gene: TRBV15; CDR3aa: CATSRDGAVTTNEKLFF
v_gene: TRBV27; CDR3aa: CASSFGGLAGLDRTLGEQYF
v_gene: TRBV9; CDR3aa: CASSASGGISDTQYF
v_gene: TRBV6-5; CDR3aa: CASSFTGTSTDTQYF
v_gene: TRBV7-3; CDR3aa: CASSLNPAGDNEQFF
v_gene: TRBV27; CDR3aa: CASSRQLNTEAFF
v_gene: TRBV11-1; CDR3aa: CASSLARASGRASNIQYF
v_gene: TRBV15; CDR3aa: CATSRRMGGTGGGQPQHF
v_gene: TRBV5-1; CDR3aa: CASSLEGGDRHF